This TCR beta chain was sequenced in a study of shared clonotypes between healthy human individuals (dated by TCRdb to about 2020). Describing the broader study: The cohort comprised two women and a few men aged 18 to 49 years. For each donor, CD4 naive and CD4 memory were each given three plates, CD8 naive was given two plates, and CD8 memory was given one plate. Blood TCR repertoires of about five healthy adults were deeply sequenced to estimate repertoire size and the extent of clonotype sharing between individuals. Libraries were prepared and TCR repertoires were sequenced by different laboratories using diverse techniques, in order to increase sequencing depth and limit assay-specific biases. Each donor's leukapheresis produced roughly between roughly 0.94 and 9.5 billion PBMCs.

In its sample, this clone was seen a few times. No cognate antigen has been identified for it. The record has no base qualities; no much larger clone is one base away. Results the study describes overall, beyond this receptor: Sampling was restricted to blood, and TCR repertoires in tissue are likely to differ from TCR repertoires in blood. Naive subsets generally had larger estimated clonotype richness than memory subsets did. Because the study included only a small number of donors, the genetic and exposure-history diversity represented was limited. When several donors were compared, the shared fraction of clonotypes was roughly 4.8% for naive CD4, around 4% for naive CD8, 2.3% for memory CD4, and 0.4% for memory CD8. Rarefaction of sorted-subset datasets indicated incomplete sequencing despite the large sequencing depth. Pairwise subsampling indicated that sequencing depth was expected to affect the degree of clonotype sharing among donors. Clonotypes shared by all four sorted-subset donors showed higher generation probabilities than non-shared clonotypes.

For the CD8 naive samples, CD45RO-negative cells were positively selected for CCR7, yielding a CD45RA+CCR7+ population from which TemRA cells were excluded. The donors were healthy, HIV-negative adults who had no recently reported acute infections or vaccinations. Every donor was a Caucasian adult living in Nashville, Tennessee, USA. Blood was obtained by leukapheresis, after which PBMCs were separated by Ficoll-Histopaque density gradient centrifugation and cryopreserved in liquid nitrogen vapor phase. Purity and quantity of every magnetically sorted T cell population were checked by analytical flow cytometry. From each sorted fraction, genomic DNA was isolated and quantified by UV absorbance on a Nanodrop 2000c. V loses 1 base of germline sequence and J loses 0 bases, and the interval between the two ends is 10 bases. From its cysteine to its phenylalanine, the CDR3 spans 17 amino acids. This entry keeps only the CDR3 DNA: 51 bases, framed from base 1. As encoded in the germline V gene, CDR1 is SNHLY while CDR2 is FYNNEI.

TCR CDR3 regions were amplified from genomic DNA by multiplex PCR using the deep immunoSEQ assay. Extracted genomic DNA from each cell subset was distributed evenly across all wells of several immunoSEQ 96-well plates, and each plate was treated as a replicate. For sorted subsets, around 200 ng genomic DNA, equal to 30,000 to 35,000 T cell genomes, was loaded into each replicate PCR. Purified libraries were measured with a Qubit 3.0 fluorometer, size-checked on a Bioanalyzer 2100, and measured again with the KAPA Library Quantification kit. Every immunoSEQ 96-well plate was sequenced on a separate single-read 150-cycle Illumina NextSeq 550 flow cell. Concerning the study's data processing: Because only junctional sequences without quality scores were contained in the immunoSEQ output, filtering matching that applied to full-length reads could not be performed. Sequences were annotated with PyIR, a Python wrapper for IgBLAST v1.9, and V/J genes and CDR3 were assigned using IMGT germline references. Reads were removed for weak V/J assignments (E-value above 1e-6), missing CDR3, stop codons, out-of-frame junctions, or ambiguous translated residues. V3J clonotypes were defined as sequences sharing the same inferred V gene, J gene, and CDR3 amino acid sequence. The percentage overlap between two repertoires was calculated by dividing the number of shared unique clonotypes by the size of the smaller repertoire. Three approaches were used to assess repertoire richness: RTK rarefaction, the Chao1 estimator, and Recon v2.1 estimates of unobserved clonotypes. OLGA was used to compute generation probabilities for all TCRbeta clonotypes that the gDNA method yielded from a few donors. TCRdb took over this immuneACCESS table, retaining in-frame rearrangements with V and J assigned. Such tables are incomplete; in checked studies, under half of the missing clones stem from an unresolved V gene, and the remainder is unexplained. That table supplies the V and J calls and clone size; D and trimming were determined from the DNA. In all, the sample holds about 2.1 million clones, and 80% to 95% of those were seen once. Less than 2% of the sample is held by the ten biggest clonotypes.

The chain uses TRBV2 and TRBJ2-6; the D gene assignment is ambiguous. The origin of this receptor is a man aged 18 to 30 in good health. Some clones in this sample may be carry-over from other donors' samples. Sequenced input: naive CD8+ T cells from PBMCs. The cell subset or site label on this specimen signifies: CD45RA+CCR7+. The DNA sequence is given as TGTGCCAGCAGTGAAGTTAGGGTCGGCTCTGGGGCCAACGTCCTGACTTTC. Translated, it gives CASSEVRVGSGANVLTF.